This TCR beta chain was profiled in a study of blood T cell repertoires in COVID-19. Study as a whole: COVID-19 samples collected from the United States, Italy and Spain covered acute and convalescent phases.

This CDR3 comprises 13 residues. Trimming took 6 bases from V and 6 from J; bases not matched to a gene: 4. CDR1 and CDR2 from the germline V gene are ENHRY and SYGVKD. Using immunoSEQ multiplex PCR, the repertoire was profiled, and TCRdb retains in-frame clones only, with some absent. Seen here are roughly 180,000 clones, roughly 79% observed once, and the top ten hold around 16%. This TCR came from a man aged 55 to 70 with active or convalescent COVID-19. Sequencing input: peripheral blood. V is TRBV10-3 and J is TRBJ1-2; 10 bases agree with TRBD1. The CDR3 loop reads CAIRPTGGDGYTF. CDR3 bases: TGTGCCATCAGACCGACAGGGGGCGATGGCTACACCTTC.